A single sample is the source of the 10 T cell receptor beta chains below, sequenced in a study of blood T cell repertoires in COVID-19. Using immunoSEQ multiplex PCR, the repertoire was profiled, and TCRdb retains in-frame clones only, with some absent. In the table there are roughly 53,000 clones, about 88% of which are singletons. What was sequenced was peripheral blood. Receptors were obtained from a man between 65 and 85 years old with active COVID-19.

This sequence joins TRBV5-1 and TRBJ2-2, with 14 bases fitting TRBD2. V lost 2 bases to trimming and J lost 4 bases; unmatched junction nucleotides: 1. CDR1 and CDR2 (germline): SGHRS, YFSETQ. CDR3 size: 16 residues. This chain's CDR3 is CASSFGTSGSTGELFF. DNA of the CDR3: TGCGCCAGCAGCTTCGGGACTAGCGGGAGCACCGGGGAGCTGTTTTTT.

The gene calls are TRBV24-1 and TRBJ2-1; no definite D call. Germline-derived CDR1 and CDR2 are KGHDR and SFDVKD. The germline V and J ends were trimmed by 4 bases and 9 bases, with 18 bases remaining between them. The CDR3 length is 15 residues. This chain's CDR3 is CATSDYVGALGEQFF. The CDR3 nucleotides read TGTGCCACCAGTGACTATGTCGGAGCGCTCGGTGAGCAGTTCTTC.

The rearrangement joins TRBV27 to TRBJ1-1; D gene unclear. The V gene's germline CDR1 is MNHEY and CDR2 SMNVEV (reference sequence). CDR3 size: 11 residues. With 4 bases removed from V and 11 bases from J, the gap between germline ends came to 11 bases. The CDR3 protein is CASSSDFGAFF. CDR3 DNA: TGTGCCAGCAGTTCTGATTTCGGGGCTTTCTTT.

V and J are TRBV3-1 (or the pseudogene TRBV3-2) and TRBJ2-2, with D possibly matching TRBD1 (5 bases). Per germline, CDR1 LGHDT and CDR2 YNNKEL (reference sequence). Trimming left V 3 bases short and J 5 bases short, with 13 bases between. This CDR3 is 15 amino acids long. CDR3 amino acids: CASSQDNYRTGELFF. DNA for the CDR3: TGTGCCAGCAGCCAGGACAACTATAGGACCGGGGAGCTGTTTTTT.

The rearrangement uses TRBV4-1 and TRBJ2-7, with D possibly matching TRBD2 (5 bases). Germline CDR1 reads MGHRA; CDR2 reads YSYEKL. V shed 0 bases and J shed 2 bases, with 11 bases lying between them. The CDR3 extends over 15 amino acids. The CDR3: CASSQETTTTYEQYF. The CDR3 DNA reads TGCGCCAGCAGCCAAGAAACGACTACTACCTACGAGCAGTACTTC.

The chain has TRBV11-2 and TRBJ2-1; TRBD2 matches 10 bases. Looked up from germline, CDR1 is SGHAT and CDR2 is FQNNGV. The CDR3 is 16 residues long. V lost 5 bases and J lost 1; bases outside the gene matches: 5. The CDR3 sequence: CASSHLAGVSYNEQFF. CDR3 bases: TGTGCCAGCAGCCATCTAGCGGGAGTTTCCTACAATGAGCAGTTCTTC. Full variable domain (rest looked up from reference TRBV11-2 and TRBJ2-1): EAGVAQSPRYKIIEKRQSVAFWCNPISGHATLYWYQQILGQGPKLLIQFQNNGVVDDSQLPKDRFSAERLKGVDSTLKIQPAKLEDSAVYLCASSHLAGVSYNEQFFGPGTRLTVL.

V gene TRBV6-6 combines with J gene TRBJ2-7; weak D call: TRBD1 (5 bases). In germline, CDR1 is MNHNY, CDR2 SVGAGI (reference sequence). This CDR3 contains 16 residues. V lost 0 bases, J lost 0 bases, and 12 bases lay in between. CDR3 in DNA: TGTGCCAGCAGTTACTCGTCACAGGACCACTCCTACGAGCAGTACTTC. It encodes CASSYSSQDHSYEQYF.

This chain connects TRBV4-3 to TRBJ2-1; 7 bases are a match to TRBD2. The germline gives CDR1 LGHNA, CDR2 YSLEER. V trimming: 5 bases; J trimming: 8 bases; junction bases outside the gene matches: 12. The CDR3 consists of 15 residues. The CDR3 is CASSKSGDRGDEQFF. The CDR3 region has the DNA TGCGCCAGCAGCAAAAGCGGAGACCGGGGGGATGAGCAGTTCTTC.

This clone occurred once. The chain combines TRBV7-9 with TRBJ1-1, with D tentatively TRBD1 (5 bases). Deletions cut 5 bases from V and 2 bases from J, with 12 bases between. Per the germline V gene, CDR1 is SEHNR and CDR2 is FQNEAQ (reference sequence). This CDR3 contains 14 residues. The CDR3 DNA is TGTGCCAGCAGCCCACCCCAGGGAAACACTGAAGCTTTCTTT. Its translation: CASSPPQGNTEAFF.

V and J are TRBV9 and TRBJ2-3, with 7 bases lining up with TRBD2. Germline-derived CDR1 and CDR2 are SGDLS and YYNGEE. V trimming: 0 bases; J trimming: 1 base; junction bases outside the gene matches: 5. The CDR3 has 16 residues. CDR3 DNA sequence: TGTGCCAGCAGCGTAGGTCCTAGCGGAGGCACAGATACGCAGTATTTT. The encoded protein is CASSVGPSGGTDTQYF.